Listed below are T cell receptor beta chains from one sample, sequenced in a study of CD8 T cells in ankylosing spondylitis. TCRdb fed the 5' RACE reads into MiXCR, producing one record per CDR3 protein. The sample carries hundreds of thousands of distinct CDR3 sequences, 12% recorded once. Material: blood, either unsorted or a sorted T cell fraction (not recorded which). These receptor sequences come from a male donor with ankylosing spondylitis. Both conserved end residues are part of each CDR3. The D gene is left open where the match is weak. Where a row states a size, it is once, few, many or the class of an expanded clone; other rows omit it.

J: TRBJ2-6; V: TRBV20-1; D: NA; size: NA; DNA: TGCAGTGCTAGGTCAGGGGCTGGGGCCAACGTCCTGACTTTC; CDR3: CSARSGAGANVLTF
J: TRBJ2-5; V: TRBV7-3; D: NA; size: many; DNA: TGTGCCAGCAGCCCGGACGGAAAAGAGACCCAGTACTTC; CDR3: CASSPDGKETQYF
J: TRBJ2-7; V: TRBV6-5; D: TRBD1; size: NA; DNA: TGTGCCAGCAGTTCACAGGGGGTTTACGAGCAGTACTTC; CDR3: CASSSQGVYEQYF
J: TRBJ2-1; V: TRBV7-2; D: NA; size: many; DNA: TGTGCCAGCAGCTTAGGTACCCCGTCCGTCGATGAGCAGTTCTTC; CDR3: CASSLGTPSVDEQFF
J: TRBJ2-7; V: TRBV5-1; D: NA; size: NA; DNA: TGCGCCAGCAGCTTGGCCCCAGGGAGCGAGCAGTACTTC; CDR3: CASSLAPGSEQYF
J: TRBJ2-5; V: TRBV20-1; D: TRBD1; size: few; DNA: TGCAGTGCTCCGTCCCGACAGGGGGCAAGAGAGACCCAGTACTTC; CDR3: CSAPSRQGARETQYF
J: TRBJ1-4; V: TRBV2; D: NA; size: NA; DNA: TGTGCCAGCAGCCCGATCAGGGAAGCTAATGAAAAACTGTTTTTT; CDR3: CASSPIREANEKLFF
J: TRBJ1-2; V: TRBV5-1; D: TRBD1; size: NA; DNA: TGCGCCAGCAGCGCGGACAGGCCCCCTCCTAACTATGGCTACACCTTC; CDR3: CASSADRPPPNYGYTF
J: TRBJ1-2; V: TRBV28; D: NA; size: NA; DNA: TGTGCCAGCAGTTTATACGTCATTTGGGTGCGCTATGGCTACACCTTC; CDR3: CASSLYVIWVRYGYTF
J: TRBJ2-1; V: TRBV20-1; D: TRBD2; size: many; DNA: TGCAGTGCTAGAGATTCGACTAGCGGGAGGAGAGATGAGCAGTTCTTC; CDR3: CSARDSTSGRRDEQFF
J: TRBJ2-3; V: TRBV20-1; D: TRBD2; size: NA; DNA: TGCAGTGCTAGAGGTTTTCGGGAGGGCACAGATACGCAGTATTTT; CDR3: CSARGFREGTDTQYF
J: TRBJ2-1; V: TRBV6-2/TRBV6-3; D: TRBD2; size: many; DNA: TGTGCCAGCAGCAGGGAGGGTCACAATGAGCAGTTCTTC; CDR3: CASSREGHNEQFF
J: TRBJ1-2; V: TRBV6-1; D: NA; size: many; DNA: TGTGCCAGCAGCCGAGACCGTCTTTCCTATGGCTACACCTTC; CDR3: CASSRDRLSYGYTF
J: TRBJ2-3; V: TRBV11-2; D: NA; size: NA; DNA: TGTGCCAGCAGCTTAGGGGTATTATCGGATACGCAGTATTTT; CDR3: CASSLGVLSDTQYF
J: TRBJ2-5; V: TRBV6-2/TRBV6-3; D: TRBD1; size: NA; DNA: TGTGCCAGCAGTTTTTCCGGGACAGGGGGCGCAGAGACCCAGTACTTC; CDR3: CASSFSGTGGAETQYF